Listed below are T cell receptor beta chains from one sample, sequenced in a study of blood T cell repertoires in COVID-19. TCRdb keeps only in-frame clones here, not all; method: immunoSEQ multiplex PCR. The sample yields roughly 280,000 clones, roughly 90% seen once. The sequencing sample was made of peripheral blood. These receptors were obtained from a woman in her twenties or thirties with COVID-19, enrolled during active disease. CDR3s include the opening cysteine and the closing phenylalanine or tryptophan. A D gene is named only where the DNA matches it firmly. A clone size is listed for some rows: how often the clone was seen (once, few, many), or a class if it is expanded.

j_call,v_call,cdr3_length,d_call,clone_size,cdr3_aa,cdr3_nt
TRBJ2-2,TRBV7-9,15,TRBD1,-,CASSTDRVDTGELFF,TGTGCCAGCAGCACTGACAGGGTGGACACCGGGGAGCTGTTTTTT
TRBJ2-4,TRBV7-9,17,-,once,CASSLAGQGSAKNIQYF,TGTGCCAGCAGCTTAGCGGGGCAGGGGTCGGCCAAAAACATTCAGTACTTC
TRBJ2-2,TRBV7-9,14,TRBD1,-,CASSSTGITGELFF,TGTGCCAGCAGCTCGACAGGGATCACCGGGGAGCTGTTTTTT
TRBJ1-2,TRBV5-1,13,-,-,CASSSTEEGSYTF,TGCGCCAGCAGTTCGACCGAAGAGGGATCTTACACCTTC
TRBJ2-5,TRBV30,13,-,-,CAYAQGSQETQYF,TGTGCCTACGCCCAGGGCAGTCAAGAGACCCAGTACTTC
TRBJ2-7,TRBV7-2,11,-,-,CASTYSYEQYF,TGTGCCAGCACCTACTCCTACGAGCAGTACTTC
TRBJ1-2,TRBV7-6,15,-,-,CASSPGVATLYGYTF,TGTGCCAGCAGCCCAGGGGTTGCGACTTTATATGGCTACACCTTC
TRBJ2-1,TRBV27,12,-,-,CASSQAGNEQFF,TGTGCCAGCAGCCAAGCAGGCAATGAGCAGTTCTTC
TRBJ1-2,TRBV2,13,TRBD1,-,CASRPETGSGYTF,TGTGCCAGCAGACCCGAGACAGGGAGTGGCTACACCTTC
TRBJ2-7,TRBV4-1,14,-,-,CASSQDAGAREQYF,TGCGCCAGCAGCCAAGACGCGGGGGCTAGGGAGCAGTACTTC
TRBJ1-5,TRBV5-6,14,-,few,CASSPGGMGQPQHF,TGTGCCAGCAGCCCCGGGGGGATGGGTCAGCCCCAGCATTTT
TRBJ1-1,TRBV21-1,14,-,-,CARRPGGWNTEAFF,TGTGCCAGGAGACCGGGGGGGTGGAACACTGAAGCTTTCTTT
TRBJ2-5,TRBV4-1,17,TRBD2,-,CASSRSQTSGTRGSQYF,TGCGCCAGCAGCCGCTCCCAGACTAGCGGGACCAGGGGGTCCCAGTACTTC
TRBJ2-1,TRBV6-5,16,-,once,CASSYSKQGAYNEQFF,TGTGCCAGCAGTTACTCCAAACAGGGTGCCTACAATGAGCAGTTCTTC
TRBJ2-2,TRBV28,15,-,-,CASSFVGGISGELFF,TGTGCCAGCAGTTTCGTGGGAGGAATCTCCGGGGAGCTGTTTTTT
TRBJ1-5,TRBV6-6,10,-,-,CASPFQPQHF,TGTGCCAGCCCTTTCCAGCCCCAGCATTTT
TRBJ2-7,TRBV18,14,-,once,CASSPSAGTYEQYF,TGTGCCAGCTCACCATCCGCGGGGACCTACGAGCAGTACTTC
TRBJ1-3,TRBV29-1,13,-,-,CSVQGTAGNTIYF,TGCAGCGTCCAGGGAACTGCTGGAAACACCATATATTTT
TRBJ2-1,TRBV10-3,17,TRBD1,-,CAINKRGGTGGHNEQFF,TGTGCCATCAACAAGAGAGGGGGGACAGGGGGCCACAATGAGCAGTTCTTC
TRBJ2-3,TRBV9,15,-,-,CASSLGLGGGDTQYF,TGTGCCAGCAGCCTTGGGTTAGGGGGTGGAGATACGCAGTATTTT
TRBJ2-2,TRBV9,18,TRBD2,-,CASSVAPIAGRYTGELFF,TGTGCCAGCAGCGTAGCACCTATTGCCGGGAGGTACACCGGGGAGCTGTTTTTT